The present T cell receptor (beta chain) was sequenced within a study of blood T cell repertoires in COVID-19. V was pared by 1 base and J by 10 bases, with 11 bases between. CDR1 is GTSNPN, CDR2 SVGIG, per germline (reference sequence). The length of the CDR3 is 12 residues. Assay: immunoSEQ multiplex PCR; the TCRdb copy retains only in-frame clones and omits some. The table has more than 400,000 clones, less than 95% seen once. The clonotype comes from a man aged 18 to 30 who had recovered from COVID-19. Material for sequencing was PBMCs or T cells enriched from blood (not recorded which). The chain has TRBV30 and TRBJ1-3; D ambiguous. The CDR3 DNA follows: TGTGCCTGGAGTGCTCCACACGGGACCATATATTTT. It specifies CAWSAPHGTIYF.